A single sample gave rise to the 10 T cell receptor beta chains below, sequenced in a study of cytomegalovirus exposure and HLA in healthy donors. PCR primers comprised 60 Vbeta and 13 Jbeta primers. Some clones are missing from TCRdb's copy, which holds only in-frame ones; the method was immunoSEQ multiplex PCR. This sample has 150,000 to 200,000 clones; roughly 87% occur once, and the top ten carry roughly 4.3%. Material for sequencing was PBMCs. The receptors here all came from a man in his fifties in good health and CMV-seropositive.

The chain has TRBV28 and TRBJ1-3; TRBD1 is a possible D gene (6 bases). The CDR3 covers 17 residues. V was pared by 3 bases and J by 0 bases, with 15 bases between. CDR1 MDHEN and CDR2 SYDVKM come from the germline V gene. The CDR3 loop is CASSLGGRPNSGNTIYF. CDR3 nucleotide sequence: TGTGCCAGCAGTTTGGGGGGGCGGCCGAACTCTGGAAACACCATATATTTT.

The chain has TRBV6-6 and TRBJ1-4; D not resolved. V lost 2 bases, J lost 7 bases, and 8 bases lay in between. CDR3 size: 13 residues. The germline gives CDR1 MNHNY, CDR2 SVGAGI (reference sequence). CDR3 amino acids: CASSYGGSEKLFF. DNA of the CDR3: TGTGCCAGCAGTTACGGAGGGAGTGAAAAACTGTTTTTT.

The rearrangement joins TRBV28 to TRBJ2-1, with 9 bases lining up with TRBD2. Germline assignment: CDR1 MDHEN and CDR2 SYDVKM. The CDR3 extends over 15 amino acids. V lost 2 bases and J lost 8; bases outside the gene matches: 7. The CDR3 nucleotides read TGTGCCAGCAGTTTACTTGGTCCTAGCGGGGATGAGCAGTTCTTC. This gives the protein CASSLLGPSGDEQFF.

The V and J genes are TRBV5-8 and TRBJ1-1; D is uncertain. The length of the CDR3 is 13 residues. Trimming cost V 0 bases and J 4 bases, with 7 bases left between them. Germline V lookup: CDR1 SGHTS, CDR2 YDEGEE. The CDR3 bases are TGTGCCAGCAGCTTGGTCACGGGCACTGAAGCTTTCTTT. Translating gives CASSLVTGTEAFF.

The V gene is TRBV27, the J gene TRBJ2-1; D not resolved. Germline loops: CDR1 MNHEY, CDR2 SMNVEV (reference sequence). This CDR3 has 13 residues. The ends were cut back, 2 bases at V and 4 bases at J, with 6 bases in the middle. CDR3 amino acids: CASSLTEYNEQFF. The CDR3 coding sequence is TGTGCCAGCAGTTTAACTGAATACAATGAGCAGTTCTTC.

The chain couples TRBV7-3 to TRBJ2-3; 9 nucleotides align to TRBD2. The CDR3 loop spans 14 amino acids. With V trimmed by 8 bases and J by 3 bases, 6 bases remained unmatched. CDR1 is SGHTA, CDR2 FQGTGA, per germline. In DNA form, the CDR3 reads TGTGCCAGCGGATTAGCGGGAGCTACAGATACGCAGTATTTT. Its protein product is CASGLAGATDTQYF.

The chain combines TRBV5-1 with TRBJ1-4; D call uncertain. V lost 4 bases and J lost 3, with 13 bases in between. The V gene's germline CDR1 is SGHRS and CDR2 YFSETQ. The CDR3 length is 15 residues. DNA for the CDR3: TGCGCCAGCAGCCCTGGCGGTGCGGCTAATGAAAAACTGTTTTTT. Its translation is CASSPGGAANEKLFF.

The rearrangement links TRBV19 to TRBJ1-2, with a weak D call TRBD1 (5 bases). Between the trimmed V and J ends, which lost 6 bases and 8 bases, there was a span of 22 bases. The germline gives CDR1 LNHDA, CDR2 SQIVND (reference sequence). This CDR3 spans 15 amino acids. The CDR3 protein is CASREFQWQGLGYTF. The CDR3 DNA reads TGTGCCAGTAGGGAATTCCAGTGGCAGGGACTCGGCTACACCTTC.

This chain joins TRBV6-5 and TRBJ2-7; tentative D call: TRBD1 (6 bases). V was trimmed by 6 bases and J by 5 bases, leaving 14 bases between them. Germline CDR1 MNHEY, CDR2 SVGAGI. This CDR3 contains 13 residues. The CDR3 nucleotides are TGTGCCAGCAGCCGAGGGGGTACCCACGAGCAGTACTTC. Its translation: CASSRGGTHEQYF.

The chain is built from TRBV5-8 and TRBJ1-5, with 7 bases identical to TRBD1. Trimming at V came to 8 bases and at J to 2 bases, leaving 4 bases not matched to a gene. This CDR3 has 13 amino acids. Germline values: CDR1 SGHTS, CDR2 YDEGEE. This CDR3 reads CASTGTGNQPQHF. In nucleotides, the CDR3 is TGTGCCAGTACCGGGACAGGCAATCAGCCCCAGCATTTT.